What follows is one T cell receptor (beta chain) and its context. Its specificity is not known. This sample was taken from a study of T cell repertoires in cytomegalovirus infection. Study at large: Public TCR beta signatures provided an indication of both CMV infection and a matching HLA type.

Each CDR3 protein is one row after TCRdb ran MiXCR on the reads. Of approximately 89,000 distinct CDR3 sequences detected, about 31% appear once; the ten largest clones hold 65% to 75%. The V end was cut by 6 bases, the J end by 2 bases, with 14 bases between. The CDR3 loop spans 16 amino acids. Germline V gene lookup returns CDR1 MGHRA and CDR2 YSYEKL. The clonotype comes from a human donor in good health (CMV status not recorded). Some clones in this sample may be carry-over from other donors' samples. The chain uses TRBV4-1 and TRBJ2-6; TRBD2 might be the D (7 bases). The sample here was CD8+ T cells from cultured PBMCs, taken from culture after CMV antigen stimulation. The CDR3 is CASSFGGRPGANVLTF. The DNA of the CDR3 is TGCGCCAGCAGTTTCGGGGGGCGTCCTGGGGCCAACGTCCTGACTTTC.